The present T cell receptor beta chain was sequenced within a study of T cell repertoires in cytomegalovirus infection. Across the study: Public TCR beta signatures marked donors with CMV infection and the matching HLA. Study-wide points: Across the ex vivo response, the dominant clonotypes were HLA-C-restricted CMV-specific TCR beta clonotypes. The cumulative frequency of public TCR beta families distinguished individuals who carried CMV together with the relevant HLA.

This clonotype occurred many times. Its antigen is currently unknown. Losses at the gene ends were 7 bases for V and 4 bases for J; bases not matched to a gene: 11. Germline V gene data show CDR1 as LNHDA and CDR2 as SQIVND (reference sequence). The CDR3 is made up of 15 amino acids. A single record per CDR3 protein comes from TCRdb applying MiXCR to the reads. Seen here are around 440,000 distinct CDR3 sequences, approximately 10% observed once, and the top ten hold roughly 10%. This receptor was taken from a human donor in good health (CMV status not recorded). Some clones in this sample may be carry-over from other donors' samples. Source material: PBMCs. The chain combines TRBV19 with TRBJ1-2, with 8 bases lining up with TRBD1. The CDR3, as DNA: TGTGCCAGTACCCCGGATCCGGACAGGGCCTATGGCTACACCTTC. Translating it yields CASTPDPDRAYGYTF.